These 21 T cell receptor beta chains were sequenced from one sample in a study of control samples from healthy donors and cancer patients. This table comes from immunoSEQ multiplex PCR, and its TCRdb copy is limited to in-frame clones, with some not included. The sample lists about 89,000 clones, roughly 86% seen once, with roughly 21% in the top ten. The specimen was blood. The origin of the receptors is a man aged 25 to 40 in good health.

The chain couples TRBV7-9 to TRBJ1-1, with no clear D. Trimming cost V 0 bases and J 4 bases, with 3 bases left between them. The CDR3 consists of 12 residues. Germline V gives CDR1 SEHNR, CDR2 FQNEAQ (reference sequence). The CDR3 reads CASSLASTEAFF. CDR3 in DNA: TGTGCCAGCAGCTTAGCATCCACTGAAGCTTTCTTT.

Only one count was recorded for this clone. This chain uses TRBV6-1 with TRBJ1-5; 11 bases agree with TRBD1. The V gene's germline CDR1 is MNHNS and CDR2 SASEGT. V lost 3 bases and J lost 0; bases outside the gene matches: 13. This CDR3 is 20 amino acids long. CDR3 protein: CASSDYYGTGGKYSNQPQHF. As DNA, the CDR3 is TGTGCCAGCAGTGACTACTACGGGACAGGGGGGAAGTATAGCAATCAGCCCCAGCATTTT.

The chain carries TRBV29-1 and TRBJ2-3, with D perhaps matching TRBD2 (5 bases). Germline-derived CDR1 and CDR2 are SQVTM and ANQGSEA. CDR3 length: 15 amino acids. Trimming removed 4 bases from V and 3 bases from J, with 17 bases in between. This CDR3 reads CSVGGGGVGTDTQYF. As DNA, the CDR3 is TGCAGCGTTGGAGGCGGAGGTGTAGGTACAGATACGCAGTATTTT.

The gene calls are TRBV27 and TRBJ2-1, with TRBD1 identical over 9 bases. V shed 6 bases and J 3 bases; nucleotides not matched to a gene: 12. Germline assignment: CDR1 MNHEY and CDR2 SMNVEV (reference sequence). This CDR3 spans 17 amino acids. The CDR3 loop reads CASRRDRALSFYNEQFF. CDR3 in DNA: TGTGCCAGCAGAAGGGACAGGGCCCTCTCATTCTACAATGAGCAGTTCTTC.

The chain employs TRBV6-5 and TRBJ2-1, with D unresolved. V was clipped by 5 bases and J by 0 bases, with 8 bases between them. This CDR3 has 14 amino acids. Germline V gene lookup returns CDR1 MNHEY and CDR2 SVGAGI. DNA of the CDR3: TGTGCCAGCAGTATGGCGGACTCCTACAATGAGCAGTTCTTC. Translated: CASSMADSYNEQFF.

In its sample, this clone was seen many times. The chain uses TRBV9 and TRBJ1-6; weak D call: TRBD1 (5 bases). Per the germline V gene, CDR1 is SGDLS and CDR2 is YYNGEE. The CDR3 is 16 residues long. With 4 bases removed from V and 2 bases from J, the gap between germline ends came to 13 bases. The CDR3 region has the DNA TGTGCCAGCAGCCCCTACGTAGGGGCCTATAATTCACCCCTCCACTTT. Amino acid sequence: CASSPYVGAYNSPLHF.

This clone was recorded a few times. The rearrangement links TRBV5-1 to TRBJ1-6; 12 bases are shared with TRBD1. The CDR3 runs to 14 residues. V was clipped by 4 bases and J by 12 bases; unmatched bases: 5. Germline V gives CDR1 SGHRS, CDR2 YFSETQ. The CDR3 DNA sequence: TGCGCCAGCAGCCCCGGGACAGGGGGCCAACCCCTCCACTTT. It is translated as CASSPGTGGQPLHF.

The chain has TRBV7-9 and TRBJ1-1, with a weak D call TRBD1 (6 bases). The CDR3 is 14 amino acids. Germline assignment: CDR1 SEHNR and CDR2 FQNEAQ (reference sequence). The ends were cut back, 5 bases at V and 7 bases at J, with 17 bases in the middle. Here the CDR3 DNA reads TGTGCCAGCAGCCGGCGGGGGCGTAGAGGTGAAGCTTTCTTT. This translates into CASSRRGRRGEAFF.

This clone was recorded only once. The J gene is TRBJ2-7, the V gene TRBV10-2, with 7 positions matching TRBD2. The CDR3 consists of 13 residues. With V trimmed by 2 bases and J by 5 bases, 3 bases remained unmatched. Germline V lookup: CDR1 WSHSY, CDR2 SAAADI. CDR3 sequence (DNA): TGCGCCAGCAGTGAGGTGGGGAGGGACGAGCAGTACTTC. Translating it yields CASSEVGRDEQYF.

V is TRBV5-4 and J is TRBJ2-7; TRBD2 matches at 9 bases. The length of the CDR3 is 16 residues. Germline assignment: CDR1 SGHNT and CDR2 YYREEE (reference sequence). V was clipped by 6 bases and J by 9 bases; unmatched bases: 19. The CDR3 loop is CASTLVGGGARSRQYF. The CDR3 nucleotides are TGTGCCAGCACCCTGGTTGGCGGGGGGGCCAGGAGCCGGCAGTACTTC.

The rearrangement joins TRBV15 to TRBJ2-5; unclear D gene. Germline CDR1 is LNHNV and CDR2 is YYDKDF (reference sequence). The CDR3 covers 15 residues. Between the trimmed V and J ends, which lost 8 bases and 5 bases, there was a span of 21 bases. DNA for the CDR3: TGTGCCACCGGGCCCCGGTCCACCTCCGGGGAGACCCAGTACTTC. It is translated as CATGPRSTSGETQYF.

The gene calls are TRBV9 and TRBJ2-3, with 9 positions matching TRBD2. The V and J ends lost 4 bases and 0 bases, in that order; junction bases with no gene match: 3. CDR3 length: 15 amino acids. Germline V gives CDR1 SGDLS, CDR2 YYNGEE. In nucleotides, the CDR3 is TGTGCCAGCAGCACGCGGGGGGGCAGCACAGATACGCAGTATTTT. Translated, it gives CASSTRGGSTDTQYF.

V usage is TRBV30 and J usage is TRBJ1-5, with D hard to call. The germline V gene encodes CDR1 GTSNPN and CDR2 SVGIG (reference sequence). The ends were cut back, 2 bases at V and 2 bases at J, with 13 bases in the middle. The CDR3 covers 15 residues. The CDR3 loop is CAWSLTGPRNQPQHF. CDR3 coding DNA: TGTGCCTGGAGTCTTACTGGTCCCCGCAATCAGCCCCAGCATTTT.

This rearrangement joins TRBV5-1 to TRBJ2-5; 9 positions match TRBD1. This CDR3 has 13 residues. In germline, CDR1 is SGHRS, CDR2 YFSETQ. V gave up 5 bases and J gave up 9 bases; unmatched junction bases: 8. CDR3 protein: CASRRQGEEPQYF. Written as DNA, the CDR3 is TGCGCCAGCAGGAGACAGGGGGAGGAGCCCCAGTACTTC.

The chain links TRBV18 to TRBJ1-5; 7 bases fit TRBD1. There are 16 residues in the CDR3. The V gene's germline CDR1 is KGHSH and CDR2 LQKENI. V was pared by 5 bases and J by 3 bases, with 10 bases of the junction left unmatched. CDR3 residues: CASSATGTHNNQPQHF. The CDR3 DNA is TGTGCCAGCTCAGCGACAGGGACTCATAACAATCAGCCCCAGCATTTT.

This chain connects TRBV5-4 to TRBJ1-2; D remains ambiguous. Germline V CDR1 and CDR2: SGHNT, YYREEE (reference sequence). V lost 0 bases, J lost 0 bases, and 9 bases lay in between. This CDR3 is built from 15 residues. The CDR3 reads CASSLGQKANYGYTF. DNA of the CDR3: TGTGCCAGCAGCTTGGGACAAAAAGCTAACTATGGCTACACCTTC.

The J gene is TRBJ2-5, the V gene TRBV24-1; 9 bases are a match to TRBD1. Germline CDR1 is KGHDR and CDR2 is SFDVKD. The V and J ends lost 3 bases and 5 bases, in that order; junction bases with no gene match: 18. This CDR3 spans 19 amino acids. CDR3 DNA: TGTGCCACCAGTGATAACGAAAGGCTTAGACAGGGGGGATCGGAGACCCAGTACTTC. Translating it yields CATSDNERLRQGGSETQYF.

V and J are TRBV15 and TRBJ1-1, with D possibly being TRBD1 (5 bases). Germline CDR1 reads LNHNV; CDR2 reads YYDKDF (reference sequence). The CDR3 length is 15 residues. V was pared by 1 base and J by 3 bases, with 12 bases between. Written as DNA, the CDR3 is TGTGCCACCAGCAGAGCCAGGGAGCCCCACACTGAAGCTTTCTTT. Its translation is CATSRAREPHTEAFF. Together with reference TRBV15 and TRBJ1-1, the CDR3 gives the full variable domain: DAMVIQNPRYQVTQFGKPVTLSCSQTLNHNVMYWYQQKSSQAPKLLFHYYDKDFNNEADTPDNFQSRRPNTSFCFLDIRSPGLGDTAMYLCATSRAREPHTEAFFGQGTRLTVV.

This clone was seen only once. In DNA form, the CDR3 reads TGTGCCAGCAGCCAAGATGGTTGGGCGGGGGCCTTCTCCAAAAACATTCAGTACTTC. Amino acids: CASSQDGWAGAFSKNIQYF. The chain links TRBV3-1 (or the pseudogene TRBV3-2) to TRBJ2-4, with D maybe TRBD2 (7 bases). Germline CDR1 is LGHDT and CDR2 is YNNKEL (reference sequence). Trimming took off 0 bases at V and 2 bases at J, with 20 bases between the two ends. This CDR3 region has 19 residues.

The J gene is TRBJ2-7, the V gene TRBV6-6; D call uncertain. Germline CDR1 reads MNHNY; CDR2 reads SVGAGI (reference sequence). The CDR3 sequence is 12 residues long. The V end was cut by 5 bases, the J end by 2 bases, with 7 bases between. The CDR3 DNA is TGTGCCAGCAGTCGATCAACCTACGAGCAGTACGTC. It is translated as CASSRSTYEQYV.

The rearrangement links TRBV10-3 to TRBJ1-1; no clear D gene. Germline CDR1 is ENHRY and CDR2 is SYGVKD. The CDR3 length is 12 residues. With 8 bases removed from V and 1 base from J, the gap between germline ends came to 8 bases. Written as DNA, the CDR3 is TGTGCCATCGCTGGCGGGAACACTGAAGCTTTCTTT. Its protein product is CAIAGGNTEAFF.